This T cell receptor (beta chain) was sequenced in a study of T cells in Graves' hyperthyroidism and ophthalmopathy. Study-level findings and limits: Ophthalmopathy, as predicted by the model, came a median about seven months after the prediction.

The CDR3 regions of TCR beta were amplified from RNA transcripts. The HTBI primer set served for first-round RT-PCR of the TCR CDR3. TCRdb independently ran MiXCR on the multiplex PCR reads; one entry per CDR3 protein. The sample includes hundreds of thousands of distinct CDR3 sequences, roughly 50% of them seen just once. For the diagnoses, clinical symptoms, serum thyroxine and TRAb, thyroid ultrasound and orbital computed tomography were used. Worth noting for this clonotype: No antigen is known for it.

The source of this sequence is a woman between 18 and 29 years old with Graves' hyperthyroidism. Sequencing was carried out using peripheral blood or thyroid tissue (not recorded which).

In DNA form, the CDR3 reads TGTGCCACCAGTTACCTAGCGGGAGACTACGAGCAGTACTTC. Amino acid sequence: CATSYLAGDYEQYF. This rearrangement joins TRBV24-1 to TRBJ2-7; 10 nucleotides match TRBD2. The V gene end was trimmed by 6 bases and the J gene end by 3 bases; junction bases not matched to a gene: 4. Germline loops: CDR1 KGHDR, CDR2 SFDVKD. The CDR3 is made up of 14 amino acids.